These T cell receptor beta chains were read from a single sample in a study of cytomegalovirus exposure and HLA in healthy donors. Data came from immunoSEQ multiplex PCR; TCRdb stores just in-frame clones and leaves some out. The repertoire includes about 150,000 clones, approximately 84% of them detected once, and 4.8% sits in the top ten. The specimen sequenced was PBMCs. The receptors come from a girl under 18 in good health and CMV-seropositive. CDR3s include the opening cysteine and the closing phenylalanine or tryptophan. The D gene is left open where the match is weak. Size is stated for part of the rows, as once, few or many counts, or as a class when the clone is expanded.

CASSQDSGGAPNTQYF TGCGCCAGCAGCCAAGATAGCGGGGGGGCCCCGAATACGCAGTATTTT TRBJ2-3 TRBV4-1 NA TRBD2
CASSSPPGKNTEAFF TGTGCCAGCAGCTCACCTCCCGGGAAGAACACTGAAGCTTTCTTT TRBJ1-1 TRBV5-4 NA NA
CASSLQGIYNEQFF TGCGCCAGCAGCTTACAGGGAATCTACAATGAGCAGTTCTTC TRBJ2-1 TRBV5-1 NA NA
CASTPLGGRDLYNSPLHF TGTGCCAGCACCCCTTTAGGGGGTAGGGACCTATATAATTCACCCCTCCACTTT TRBJ1-6 TRBV28 NA NA
CASSPSDRGRYEAFF TGTGCCAGTAGTCCCTCGGACAGGGGGAGATATGAAGCTTTCTTT TRBJ1-1 TRBV19 NA TRBD1
CASRDLGEKLFF TGTGCCAGTCGGGATCTCGGTGAAAAACTGTTTTTT TRBJ1-4 TRBV2 NA NA
CASSSGGTVSGNTIYF TGTGCCAGCAGTTCCGGTGGGACAGTCTCTGGAAACACCATATATTTT TRBJ1-3 TRBV6-5 many TRBD1
CASSFDGGQETQYF TGTGCCAGCAGCTTTGACGGGGGTCAAGAGACCCAGTACTTC TRBJ2-5 TRBV5-5 NA NA
CASRNGGTGFGETEAFF TGCGCCAGCAGAAACGGCGGAACAGGTTTCGGAGAAACTGAAGCTTTCTTT TRBJ1-1 TRBV5-1 NA NA
CASSLPSSGGNSYNEQFF TGTGCCAGCAGTTTGCCCTCTAGCGGGGGGAACTCCTACAATGAGCAGTTCTTC TRBJ2-1 TRBV27 NA TRBD2
CASSLTNQETQYF TGTGCCAGCAGCTTGACTAACCAAGAGACCCAGTACTTC TRBJ2-5 TRBV5-4 NA NA
CASVTSGGVVEQFF TGTGCCAGTGTGACTAGCGGGGGGGTAGTTGAGCAGTTCTTC TRBJ2-1 TRBV25-1 NA TRBD2
CASSFRGKEGNEQFF TGCGCCAGCAGCTTTAGGGGAAAAGAAGGGAATGAGCAGTTCTTC TRBJ2-1 TRBV5-1 once NA
CASRSRGGSFYEQYF TGTGCCAGTAGATCCCGAGGGGGCTCATTCTACGAGCAGTACTTC TRBJ2-7 TRBV19 NA TRBD1
CASSETASGNTIYF TGTGCCAGCAGTGAGACAGCCTCTGGAAACACCATATATTTT TRBJ1-3 TRBV6-1 NA NA
CASSGGRADTEAFF TGCGCCAGCAGTGGTGGCAGGGCCGACACTGAAGCTTTCTTT TRBJ1-1 TRBV10-1 NA NA
CASSYRGGPSTGELFF TGTGCCAGCAGTTACCGCGGGGGGCCGAGCACCGGGGAGCTGTTTTTT TRBJ2-2 TRBV6-5 NA TRBD2
CARQGSGNTIYF TGCGCCAGACAGGGTTCTGGAAACACCATATATTTT TRBJ1-3 TRBV10-1 NA NA
CASSLGRGGPGELFF TGTGCCAGCAGCTTAGGGCGGGGGGGACCCGGGGAGCTGTTTTTT TRBJ2-2 TRBV11-1 once TRBD2
CASRASGLQNTEAFF TGTGCCAGCAGAGCGTCGGGACTTCAGAACACTGAAGCTTTCTTT TRBJ1-1 TRBV6-4 NA NA
CASSLESQGTKNSPLHF TGTGCCAGCAGCTTAGAGAGCCAGGGGACGAAAAATTCACCCCTCCACTTT TRBJ1-6 TRBV11-3 NA NA
CASSLIRGPGELFF TGTGCCAGCAGCTTAATTCGAGGGCCCGGGGAGCTGTTTTTT TRBJ2-2 TRBV7-3 NA NA
CASSGQASTDTQYF TGCGCCAGCAGCGGACAGGCGAGCACAGATACGCAGTATTTT TRBJ2-3 TRBV5-1 NA TRBD1
CASSLFTLYNEQFF TGTGCCAGCAGCTTATTTACTCTGTACAATGAGCAGTTCTTC TRBJ2-1 TRBV7-2 once NA
CASGLPGVSGEGRETQYF TGTGCTAGTGGTTTGCCCGGGGTGAGCGGGGAAGGTAGGGAGACCCAGTACTTC TRBJ2-5 TRBV12-5 NA TRBD2
CASSSTPGTEAFF TGTGCCAGCAGCTCAACACCAGGGACTGAAGCTTTCTTT TRBJ1-1 TRBV7-3 NA NA
CAIQRVGDRTSVDEQYF TGTGCCATCCAGAGAGTTGGGGACAGAACTTCCGTAGACGAGCAGTACTTC TRBJ2-7 TRBV21-1 NA NA
CASSLFGVSNTIYF TGTGCCAGCAGCTTATTCGGAGTTTCGAACACCATATATTTT TRBJ1-3 TRBV11-2 NA NA
CASSLAPRRGDEQYF TGCGCCAGCAGCTTGGCCCCTCGCCGGGGAGACGAGCAGTACTTC TRBJ2-7 TRBV5-1 few NA
CASSTTGETNTGELFF TGTGCCAGCAGCACCACGGGGGAGACCAACACCGGGGAGCTGTTTTTT TRBJ2-2 TRBV9 NA NA
CASRLGVAFF TGTGCCAGCAGGCTCGGGGTCGCTTTCTTT TRBJ1-1 TRBV5-8 NA NA
CASSEMQDTEAFF TGTGCCAGCAGTGAAATGCAGGACACTGAAGCTTTCTTT TRBJ1-1 TRBV6-1 NA NA
CASSIPGQGMNTEAFF TGTGCCAGTAGTATCCCGGGACAGGGCATGAACACTGAAGCTTTCTTT TRBJ1-1 TRBV19 NA TRBD1
CASSFTGVTEAFF TGTGCCAGCAGTTTTACCGGGGTTACTGAAGCTTTCTTT TRBJ1-1 TRBV27 NA NA
CASSPQGNNEKLFF TGTGCCAGCTCACCACAGGGGAATAATGAAAAACTGTTTTTT TRBJ1-4 TRBV18 once NA
CASSYSVQQKAFF TGTGCCAGCAGTTACAGTGTCCAACAGAAAGCTTTCTTT TRBJ1-1 TRBV6-5 NA NA
CASSLARDRGLAEAFF TGTGCCAGCAGCTTAGCCCGGGACAGGGGGCTAGCTGAAGCTTTCTTT TRBJ1-1 TRBV11-2 NA TRBD1
CASTLSRGTGVTEAFF TGTGCCAGTACCCTATCACGGGGGACAGGGGTTACTGAAGCTTTCTTT TRBJ1-1 TRBV19 NA TRBD1
CASSYRQINGYTF TGTGCCAGCAGTTACAGACAGATTAATGGCTACACCTTC TRBJ1-2 TRBV6-5 NA NA
CASSEVGRGRSTDTQYF TGTGCCAGCAGTGAAGTAGGCAGGGGGCGAAGCACAGATACGCAGTATTTT TRBJ2-3 TRBV6-1 NA TRBD1
CAWSVTSYNEQFF TGTGCCTGGAGTGTAACATCCTACAATGAGCAGTTCTTC TRBJ2-1 TRBV30 once NA
CASGIGEGSGNTIYF TGTGCCAGTGGTATCGGGGAAGGCTCTGGAAACACCATATATTTT TRBJ1-3 TRBV19 NA NA
CASSPGTGKGTGELFF TGTGCCAGCAGCCCTGGGACAGGGAAGGGGACCGGGGAGCTGTTTTTT TRBJ2-2 TRBV5-4 few TRBD1
CASSLTARDRGYNEQFF TGTGCCAGCAGCTTAACTGCCCGGGACAGGGGTTACAATGAGCAGTTCTTC TRBJ2-1 TRBV7-3 NA TRBD1
CASSSGTDYYEQYF TGTGCCAGCAGCTCCGGGACAGACTATTACGAGCAGTACTTC TRBJ2-7 TRBV7-9 NA TRBD1
CASSEGAPGEAFF TGTGCCAGCTCTGAAGGGGCCCCAGGTGAAGCTTTCTTT TRBJ1-1 TRBV6-4 NA NA
CASARDERSYNSPLHF TGCGCCAGCGCCAGGGATGAGAGATCCTATAATTCACCCCTCCACTTT TRBJ1-6 TRBV5-1 NA NA
CASSPGTTRETNEKLFF TGTGCCAGTAGTCCCGGGACAACCCGGGAAACTAATGAAAAACTGTTTTTT TRBJ1-4 TRBV19 NA NA
CASSVEGHKQETQYF TGTGCCAGCAGCGTAGAGGGACACAAACAAGAGACCCAGTACTTC TRBJ2-5 TRBV9 NA NA
CASSLGQGVVIGELFF TGCGCCAGCAGCTTGGGACAGGGGGTTGTGATCGGGGAGCTGTTTTTT TRBJ2-2 TRBV5-1 NA TRBD1